The 20 T cell receptor beta chains below were found in one sample sequenced in a study of OX40 agonist ivuxolimab in advanced cancers. The data were produced by immunoSEQ multiplex PCR, yet TCRdb's version contains in-frame clones alone and is incomplete. The sample records about 35,000 clones, over 90% being singletons. This sample comprised CD4+ or CD8+ T cells sorted from blood, obtained in a trial of the OX40 agonist ivuxolimab. All receptors come from an adult with an advanced solid tumor such as melanoma, head and neck, liver or kidney cancer.

This clone occurred once. The rearrangement uses TRBV18 and TRBJ2-3, with D possibly TRBD2 on 5 matching bases. Trimming took off 3 bases at V and 3 bases at J, with 13 bases between the two ends. There are 15 residues in the CDR3. Looked up from germline, CDR1 is KGHSH and CDR2 is LQKENI. In DNA form, the CDR3 reads TGTGCCAGCTCACCCCGGGGAGTAGGAACAGATACGCAGTATTTT. Its translation is CASSPRGVGTDTQYF.

The chain combines TRBV2 with TRBJ2-3; D possibly corresponds to TRBD1 (6 bases). The V end was cut by 3 bases, the J end by 4 bases, with 11 bases between. The germline gives CDR1 SNHLY, CDR2 FYNNEI. This CDR3 has 14 amino acids. CDR3 in DNA: TGTGCCAGCAGTGATAGACAGGTCCCAGATACGCAGTATTTT. Encoded protein: CASSDRQVPDTQYF.

V is TRBV11-2 and J is TRBJ1-2, with TRBD1 identical over 11 bases. The V and J ends lost 5 bases and 4 bases, in that order; junction bases with no gene match: 12. CDR3 length: 17 residues. Germline V gene lookup returns CDR1 SGHAT and CDR2 FQNNGV. For the CDR3, the DNA is TGTGCCAGCAGCGCCGGACAGGGGGCCCTACACCCCTATGGCTACACCTTC. This gives the protein CASSAGQGALHPYGYTF.

The chain recombines TRBV18 with TRBJ1-2; the D is unclear. This CDR3 has 15 amino acids. The V gene lost 4 bases and the J gene lost 4 bases, with 16 bases spanning the gap. Germline loops: CDR1 KGHSH, CDR2 LQKENI. CDR3 loop: CASSQYGQFVYGYTF. The CDR3 DNA reads as TGTGCCAGCTCACAGTACGGGCAATTCGTCTATGGCTACACCTTC.

The chain uses TRBV5-1 and TRBJ2-3; D remains ambiguous. The V gene's germline CDR1 is SGHRS and CDR2 YFSETQ. Trimming took 4 bases from V and 0 from J, leaving 9 bases between them. The length of the CDR3 is 14 residues. DNA for the CDR3: TGCGCCAGCAGCCCGGGCCTTAGCACAGATACGCAGTATTTT. Its translation is CASSPGLSTDTQYF.

J is TRBJ2-3 and V is TRBV5-1, with unresolved D. V lost 2 bases to trimming and J lost 0 bases, with 10 bases between them. CDR1 and CDR2 (germline): SGHRS, YFSETQ. The CDR3 extends over 15 amino acids. CDR3 DNA sequence: TGCGCCAGCAGCTTAGTACCCCCAAGCACAGATACGCAGTATTTT. This translates into CASSLVPPSTDTQYF.

This clone has just one count. This rearrangement joins TRBV7-2 to TRBJ2-5, with 8 nucleotides matching TRBD1. Trimming took 8 bases from V and 1 from J; bases not matched to a gene: 3. The CDR3 is 13 residues long. Germline CDR1 SGHTA, CDR2 FQGNSA. CDR3 sequence reads: CASRQGTQETQYF. CDR3 bases: TGTGCCAGCCGACAGGGGACCCAAGAGACCCAGTACTTC.

The gene calls are TRBV7-9 and TRBJ2-3, with 14 bases identical to TRBD2. This CDR3 region has 16 residues. Germline loops: CDR1 SEHNR, CDR2 FQNEAQ (reference sequence). V trimming: 5 bases; J trimming: 4 bases; junction bases outside the gene matches: 5. The CDR3 reads CASSHKGLAGADTQYF. The CDR3 nucleotides are TGTGCCAGCAGCCACAAGGGACTAGCGGGGGCAGATACGCAGTATTTT.

The rearrangement joins TRBV18 to TRBJ2-2; the D gene is possibly TRBD1 (6 bases). The V end lost 4 bases, the J end lost 6 bases, and 15 bases lay between the germline ends. The V gene's germline CDR1 is KGHSH and CDR2 LQKENI. CDR3 length equals 15 residues. The CDR3 loop is CASSQAGALSGELFF. CDR3 bases: TGTGCCAGCTCACAAGCAGGGGCCCTGTCCGGGGAGCTGTTTTTT.

The genes are TRBV7-8 and TRBJ2-7, with 7 bases that match TRBD1. In germline, CDR1 is SGHVS, CDR2 FQNEAQ. With V trimmed by 3 bases and J by 3 bases, 8 bases remained unmatched. The CDR3 spans 15 residues. CDR3 DNA: TGTGCCAGCAGCTTTACGTCCGGGACAGACTACGAGCAGTACTTC. It codes for CASSFTSGTDYEQYF.

The J gene is TRBJ1-1, the V gene TRBV7-9, with TRBD1 matching 9 bases. CDR1 is SEHNR, CDR2 FQNEAQ, per germline (reference sequence). There are 15 residues in the CDR3. Losses at the gene ends were 4 bases for V and 4 bases for J; bases not matched to a gene: 7. CDR3 sequence: CASSSNGQGTTEAFF. CDR3 sequence (DNA): TGTGCCAGCAGCTCGAATGGACAGGGGACCACTGAAGCTTTCTTT.

V usage is TRBV28 and J usage is TRBJ1-5; D unclear. CDR1 and CDR2 from the germline V gene are MDHEN and SYDVKM. The CDR3 is 17 residues long. Trimming shortened V by 2 bases and J by 2 bases, and 16 bases separated the two germline ends. The CDR3 DNA reads as TGTGCCAGCAGTTTAATGTGGAGCGGGGATCGCAATCAGCCCCAGCATTTT. Translated, it gives CASSLMWSGDRNQPQHF.

The chain has TRBV6-6 and TRBJ1-2, with D possibly matching TRBD1 (5 bases). The CDR3 spans 16 residues. Trimming left V 0 bases short and J 8 bases short, with 19 bases between. Germline CDR1 and CDR2: MNHNY and SVGAGI (reference sequence). CDR3 sequence (DNA): TGTGCCAGCAGTTACTCGATGCAGGGCCTCAGTTGGGGCTACACCTTC. Translated, it gives CASSYSMQGLSWGYTF.

In this sample, this clone turned up once. This chain links TRBV30 with TRBJ2-7, with TRBD2 matching 7 bases. The CDR3 runs 16 residues. CDR1 is GTSNPN, CDR2 SVGIG, per germline (reference sequence). With 1 base clipped from V and 5 bases from J, the junction kept 14 bases outside the gene matches. Written as DNA, the CDR3 is TGTGCCTGGAGTGCACCGGGAGGAACGCCAGGCCACGAGCAGTACTTC. Its translation is CAWSAPGGTPGHEQYF.

This sequence joins TRBV23-1 and TRBJ2-7; perhaps TRBD2 as D (6 bases). TRBV23-1 is an open reading frame, and its role is uncertain. The CDR3 covers 15 residues. The V gene lost 4 bases and the J gene lost 0 bases, with 13 bases spanning the gap. CDR3: CASSPVMGLSYEQYF. In nucleotides, the CDR3 is TGCGCCAGCAGTCCCGTCATGGGACTCTCCTACGAGCAGTACTTC.

This chain joins TRBV4-1 and TRBJ1-2; weak D call: TRBD1 (6 bases). CDR3 length: 14 residues. V lost 1 base, J lost 7 bases, and 13 bases lay in between. Germline CDR1 reads MGHRA; CDR2 reads YSYEKL. Here the CDR3 reads CASSQAGDLGGYTF. The CDR3 DNA reads as TGCGCCAGCAGCCAAGCAGGGGACTTGGGTGGCTACACCTTC.

This chain connects TRBV7-6 to TRBJ2-7; D not certain. CDR1 is SGHVS, CDR2 FNYEAQ, per germline. The CDR3 has 16 residues. The V end lost 5 bases, the J end lost 6 bases, and 23 bases lay between the germline ends. The CDR3 DNA sequence: TGTGCCAGCAGCCAGGATGGGCAGCGTCCCTGGGGCGAGCAGTACTTC. Translated, it gives CASSQDGQRPWGEQYF.

V usage is TRBV19 and J usage is TRBJ2-1, with 12 bases fitting TRBD2. V gave up 2 bases and J gave up 7 bases; unmatched junction bases: 9. Germline assignment: CDR1 LNHDA and CDR2 SQIVND (reference sequence). The CDR3 loop spans 17 amino acids. In DNA, the CDR3 is TGTGCCAGTAGTATACTCCTAGCGGGAGGGCCTGGAAATGAGCAGTTCTTC. It specifies CASSILLAGGPGNEQFF. The full variable domain, with the rest looked up from reference TRBV19 and TRBJ2-1, is DGGITQSPKYLFRKEGQNVTLSCEQNLNHDAMYWYRQDPGQGLRLIYYSQIVNDFQKGDIAEGYSVSREKKESFPLTVTSAQKNPTAFYLCASSILLAGGPGNEQFFGPGTRLTVL.

The sample holds one count of this clone. The V call is TRBV7-2, the J call TRBJ2-2, with TRBD1 matching 10 bases. The CDR3 is 18 residues long. Per germline, CDR1 SGHTA and CDR2 FQGNSA. V gave up 1 base and J gave up 5 bases; unmatched junction bases: 10. The CDR3 nucleotides are TGTGCCAGCAGCTTAGGGGGATGGGACAGGGGAAAGACCGGGGAGCTGTTTTTT. Translation: CASSLGGWDRGKTGELFF.

V is TRBV28 and J is TRBJ1-4; D possibly corresponds to TRBD1 (5 bases). The CDR3 runs to 14 residues. Germline values: CDR1 MDHEN, CDR2 SYDVKM. The V and J ends lost 7 bases and 8 bases respectively, with 17 bases between them. The CDR3 coding sequence is TGTGCCAGCAACCAAGGGGCTGTTAAGGAAAAACTGTTTTTT. Translated: CASNQGAVKEKLFF.